This entry concerns a single TCR beta chain. The antigen remains unidentified. These data come from a study of response to subunit inactivated influenza vaccine. Germline CDR1 reads SGHTA; CDR2 reads FQGNSA. The CDR3 spans 15 residues. With 8 bases clipped from V and 6 bases from J, the junction kept 11 bases outside the gene matches. TCRdb reanalysed the RT-PCR reads using MiXCR and keeps one entry per CDR3 protein. The sample carries over 800,000 distinct CDR3 sequences, approximately 22% recorded once. Study results and caveats: Each seasonal influenza vaccination recruits few new T cells, the authors suggested.

The TCR was taken from a man aged 45 to 65 who received an inactivated influenza vaccine. The source material was PBMCs from blood, sampled around 5 days after vaccination. The chain uses TRBV7-2 and TRBJ2-2; 8 positions match TRBD2. The CDR3 here is CASRVAGGRPGELFF. The CDR3 nucleotides are TGTGCCAGCCGCGTGGCGGGGGGCCGTCCCGGGGAGCTGTTTTTT.